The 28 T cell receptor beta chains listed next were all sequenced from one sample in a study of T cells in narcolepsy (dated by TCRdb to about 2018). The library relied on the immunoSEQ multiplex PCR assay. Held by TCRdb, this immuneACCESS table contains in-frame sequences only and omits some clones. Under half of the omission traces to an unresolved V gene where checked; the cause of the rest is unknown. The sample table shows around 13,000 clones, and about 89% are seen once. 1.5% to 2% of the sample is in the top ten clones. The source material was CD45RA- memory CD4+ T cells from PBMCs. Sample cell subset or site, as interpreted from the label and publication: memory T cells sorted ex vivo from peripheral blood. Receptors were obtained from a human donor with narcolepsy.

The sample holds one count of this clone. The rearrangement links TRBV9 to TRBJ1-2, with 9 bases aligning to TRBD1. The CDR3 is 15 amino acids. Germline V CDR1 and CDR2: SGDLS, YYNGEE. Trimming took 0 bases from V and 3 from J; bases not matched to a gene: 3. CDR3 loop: CASSVVTGGDYGYTF. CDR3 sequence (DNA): TGTGCCAGCAGCGTAGTGACAGGGGGAGACTATGGCTACACCTTC.

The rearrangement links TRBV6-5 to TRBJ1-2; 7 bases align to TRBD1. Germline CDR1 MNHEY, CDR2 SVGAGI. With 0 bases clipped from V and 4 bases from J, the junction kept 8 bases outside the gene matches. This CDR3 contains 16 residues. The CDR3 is CASSYSIQGKSYGYTF. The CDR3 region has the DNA TGTGCCAGCAGTTACTCGATACAGGGGAAGTCCTATGGCTACACCTTC.

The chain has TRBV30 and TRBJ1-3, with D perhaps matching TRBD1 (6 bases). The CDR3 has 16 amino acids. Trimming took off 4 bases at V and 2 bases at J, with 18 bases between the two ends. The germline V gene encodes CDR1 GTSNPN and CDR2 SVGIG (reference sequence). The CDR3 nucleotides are TGTGCCTGGACCATTTCGGGGGGGGCGGCTGGAAACACCATATATTTT. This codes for CAWTISGGAAGNTIYF. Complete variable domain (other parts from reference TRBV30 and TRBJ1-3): SQTIHQWPATLVQPVGSPLSLECTVEGTSNPNLYWYRQAAGRGLQLLFYSVGIGQISSEVPQNLSASRPQDRQFILSSKKLLLSDSGFYLCAWTISGGAAGNTIYFGEGSWLTVV.

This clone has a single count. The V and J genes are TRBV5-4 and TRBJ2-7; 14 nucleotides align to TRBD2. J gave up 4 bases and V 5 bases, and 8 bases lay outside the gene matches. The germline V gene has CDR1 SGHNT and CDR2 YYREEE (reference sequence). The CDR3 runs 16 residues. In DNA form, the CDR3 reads TGTGCCAGCAGTTCGGGACTAGCGGGAGATAGGTACGAGCAGTACTTC. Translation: CASSSGLAGDRYEQYF.

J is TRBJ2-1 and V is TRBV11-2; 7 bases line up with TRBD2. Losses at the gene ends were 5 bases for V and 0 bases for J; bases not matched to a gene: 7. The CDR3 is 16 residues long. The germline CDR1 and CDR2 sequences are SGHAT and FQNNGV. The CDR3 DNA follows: TGTGCCAGCAGCGACAAAAGCGGGACCTCCTACAATGAGCAGTTCTTC. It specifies CASSDKSGTSYNEQFF.

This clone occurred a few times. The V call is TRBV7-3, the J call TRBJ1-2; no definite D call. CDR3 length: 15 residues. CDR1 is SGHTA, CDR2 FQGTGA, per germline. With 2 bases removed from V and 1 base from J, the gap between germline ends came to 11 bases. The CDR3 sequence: CASSLDGGLNYGYTF. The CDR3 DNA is TGTGCCAGCAGCTTAGATGGTGGACTTAACTATGGCTACACCTTC. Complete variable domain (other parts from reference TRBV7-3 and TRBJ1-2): GAGVSQTPSNKVTEKGKYVELRCDPISGHTALYWYRQSLGQGPEFLIYFQGTGAADDSGLPNDRFFAVRPEGSVSTLKIQRTERGDSAVYLCASSLDGGLNYGYTFGSGTRLTVV.

The CDR3 loop reads CASSSSGPEGVYNEQFF. CDR3 in DNA: TGTGCCAGCAGCTCGTCTGGACCCGAGGGGGTATACAATGAGCAGTTCTTC. This chain links TRBV28 with TRBJ2-1; a weak D match, TRBD1 (6 bases). Per germline, CDR1 MDHEN and CDR2 SYDVKM. The CDR3 runs to 17 residues. The V gene lost 6 bases and the J gene lost 4 bases, with 22 bases spanning the gap. Together with reference TRBV28 and TRBJ2-1, the CDR3 gives the full variable domain: DVKVTQSSRYLVKRTGEKVFLECVQDMDHENMFWYRQDPGLGLRLIYFSYDVKMKEKGDIPEGYSVSREKKERFSLILESASTNQTSMYLCASSSSGPEGVYNEQFFGPGTRLTVL.

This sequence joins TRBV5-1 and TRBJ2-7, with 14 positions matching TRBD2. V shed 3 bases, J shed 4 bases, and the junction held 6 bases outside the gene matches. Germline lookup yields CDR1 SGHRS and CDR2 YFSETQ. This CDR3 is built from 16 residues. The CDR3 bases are TGCGCCAGCAGCTCCGGGACTAGCGGGAGTAGGTACGAGCAGTACTTC. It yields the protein CASSSGTSGSRYEQYF.

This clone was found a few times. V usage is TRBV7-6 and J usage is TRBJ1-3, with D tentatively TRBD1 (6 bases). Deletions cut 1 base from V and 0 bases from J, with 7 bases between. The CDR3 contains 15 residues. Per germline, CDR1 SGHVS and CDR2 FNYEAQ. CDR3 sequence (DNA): TGTGCCAGCAGCTTAGAAGGGGGCTCTGGAAACACCATATATTTT. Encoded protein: CASSLEGGSGNTIYF.

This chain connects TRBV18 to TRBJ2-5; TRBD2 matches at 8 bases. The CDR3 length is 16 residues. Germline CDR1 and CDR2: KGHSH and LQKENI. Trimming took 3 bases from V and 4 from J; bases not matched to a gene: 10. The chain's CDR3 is CASSPISGGSGETQYF. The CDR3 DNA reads TGTGCCAGCTCACCTATATCGGGGGGGTCAGGAGAGACCCAGTACTTC.

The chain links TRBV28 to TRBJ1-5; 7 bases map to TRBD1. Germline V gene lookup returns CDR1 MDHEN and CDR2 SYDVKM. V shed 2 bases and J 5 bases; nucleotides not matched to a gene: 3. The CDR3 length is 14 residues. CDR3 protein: CASSLGQVYQPQHF. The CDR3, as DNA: TGTGCCAGCAGTTTAGGACAGGTCTATCAGCCCCAGCATTTT.

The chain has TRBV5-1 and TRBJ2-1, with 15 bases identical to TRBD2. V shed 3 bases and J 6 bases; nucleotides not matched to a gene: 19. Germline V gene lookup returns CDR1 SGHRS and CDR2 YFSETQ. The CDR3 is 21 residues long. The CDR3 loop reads CASSSHPRQGGLAGGINEQFF. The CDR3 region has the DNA TGCGCCAGCAGCTCCCACCCTCGACAGGGGGGACTAGCGGGAGGAATCAATGAGCAGTTCTTC.

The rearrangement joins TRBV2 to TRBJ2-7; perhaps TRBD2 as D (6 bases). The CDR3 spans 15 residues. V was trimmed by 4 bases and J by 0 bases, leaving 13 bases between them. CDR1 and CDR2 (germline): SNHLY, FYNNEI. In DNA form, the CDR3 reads TGTGCCAGCAGTGGACTAGGGACTCGCTCCTACGAGCAGTACTTC. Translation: CASSGLGTRSYEQYF.

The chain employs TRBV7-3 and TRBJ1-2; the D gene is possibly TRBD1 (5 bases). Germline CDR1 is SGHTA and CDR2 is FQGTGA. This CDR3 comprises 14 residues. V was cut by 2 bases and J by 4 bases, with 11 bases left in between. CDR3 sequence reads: CASSLDRQIYGYTF. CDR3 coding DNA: TGTGCCAGCAGCTTAGATAGACAGATCTATGGCTACACCTTC. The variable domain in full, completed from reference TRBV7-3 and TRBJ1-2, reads GAGVSQTPSNKVTEKGKYVELRCDPISGHTALYWYRQSLGQGPEFLIYFQGTGAADDSGLPNDRFFAVRPEGSVSTLKIQRTERGDSAVYLCASSLDRQIYGYTFGSGTRLTVV.

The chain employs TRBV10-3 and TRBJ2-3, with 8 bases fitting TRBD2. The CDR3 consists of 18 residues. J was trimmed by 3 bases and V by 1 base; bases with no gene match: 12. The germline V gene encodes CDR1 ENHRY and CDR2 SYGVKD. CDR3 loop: CAISEFGRGAGTTDTQYF. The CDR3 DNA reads TGTGCCATCAGTGAGTTTGGGCGGGGGGCTGGGACGACAGATACGCAGTATTTT.

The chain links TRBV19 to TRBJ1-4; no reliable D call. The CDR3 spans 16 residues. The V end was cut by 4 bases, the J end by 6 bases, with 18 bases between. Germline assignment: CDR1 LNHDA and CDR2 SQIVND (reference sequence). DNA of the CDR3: TGTGCCAGTAGTACCTCCGGCCGGAGGAATTATGAAAAACTGTTTTTT. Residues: CASSTSGRRNYEKLFF.

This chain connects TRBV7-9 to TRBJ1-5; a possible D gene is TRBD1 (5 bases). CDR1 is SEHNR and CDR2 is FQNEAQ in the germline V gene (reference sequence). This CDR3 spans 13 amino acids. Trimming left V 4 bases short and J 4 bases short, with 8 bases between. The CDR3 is CASSYQGNQPQHF. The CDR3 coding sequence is TGTGCCAGCAGCTACCAGGGAAATCAGCCCCAGCATTTT.

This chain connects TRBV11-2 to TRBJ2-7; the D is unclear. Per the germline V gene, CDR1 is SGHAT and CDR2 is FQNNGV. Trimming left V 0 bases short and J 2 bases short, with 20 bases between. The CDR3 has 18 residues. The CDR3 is CASSLEIKGAGYPYEQYF. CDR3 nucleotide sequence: TGTGCCAGCAGCTTAGAAATTAAAGGAGCCGGGTACCCCTACGAGCAGTACTTC. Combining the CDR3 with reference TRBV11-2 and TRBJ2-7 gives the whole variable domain EAGVAQSPRYKIIEKRQSVAFWCNPISGHATLYWYQQILGQGPKLLIQFQNNGVVDDSQLPKDRFSAERLKGVDSTLKIQPAKLEDSAVYLCASSLEIKGAGYPYEQYFGPGTRLTVT.

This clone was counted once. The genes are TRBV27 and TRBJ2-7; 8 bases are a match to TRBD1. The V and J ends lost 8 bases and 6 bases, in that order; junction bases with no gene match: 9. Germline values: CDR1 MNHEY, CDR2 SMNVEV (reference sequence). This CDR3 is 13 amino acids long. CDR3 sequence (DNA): TGTGCCAGCGAATCGACAGGGGCCTCCGAGCAGTACTTC. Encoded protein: CASESTGASEQYF.

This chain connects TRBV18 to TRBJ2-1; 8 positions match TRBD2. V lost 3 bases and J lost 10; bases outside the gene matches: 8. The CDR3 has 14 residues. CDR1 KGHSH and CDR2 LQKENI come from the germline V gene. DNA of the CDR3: TGTGCCAGCTCACCTAGCGGGAAGGAAAGGGAGCAGTTCTTC. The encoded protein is CASSPSGKEREQFF.

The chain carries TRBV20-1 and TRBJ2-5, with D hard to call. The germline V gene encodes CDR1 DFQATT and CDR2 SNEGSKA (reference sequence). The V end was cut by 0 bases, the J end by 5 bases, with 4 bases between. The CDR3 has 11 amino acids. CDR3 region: CSARDLETQYF. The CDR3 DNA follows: TGCAGTGCTAGAGATCTCGAGACCCAGTACTTC.

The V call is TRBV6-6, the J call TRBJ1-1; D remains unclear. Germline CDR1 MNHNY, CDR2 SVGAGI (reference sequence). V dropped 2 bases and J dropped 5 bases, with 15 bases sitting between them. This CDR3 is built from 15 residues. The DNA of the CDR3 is TGTGCCAGCAGTTACAGCGGAGGAAGGCTAACTGAAGCTTTCTTT. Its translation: CASSYSGGRLTEAFF.

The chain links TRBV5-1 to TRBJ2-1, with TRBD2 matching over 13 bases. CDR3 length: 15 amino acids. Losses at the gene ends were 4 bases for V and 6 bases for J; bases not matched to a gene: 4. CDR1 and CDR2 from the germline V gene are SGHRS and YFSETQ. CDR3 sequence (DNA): TGCGCCAGCAGCATCCGGACTAGCGGGAGCAATGAGCAGTTCTTC. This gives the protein CASSIRTSGSNEQFF.

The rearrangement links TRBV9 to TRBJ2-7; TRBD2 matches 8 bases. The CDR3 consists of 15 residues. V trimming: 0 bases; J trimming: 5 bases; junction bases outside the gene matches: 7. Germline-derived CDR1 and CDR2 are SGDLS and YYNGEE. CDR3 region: CASSVGLAPSHEQYF. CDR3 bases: TGTGCCAGCAGCGTAGGACTAGCGCCCAGCCACGAGCAGTACTTC.

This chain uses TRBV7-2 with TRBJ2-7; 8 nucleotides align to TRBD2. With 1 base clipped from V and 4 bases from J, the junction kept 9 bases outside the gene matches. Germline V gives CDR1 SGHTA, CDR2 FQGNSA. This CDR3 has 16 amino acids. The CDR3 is CASSLEAGTRGYEQYF. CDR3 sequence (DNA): TGTGCCAGCAGCTTAGAGGCCGGGACTAGAGGGTACGAGCAGTACTTC.

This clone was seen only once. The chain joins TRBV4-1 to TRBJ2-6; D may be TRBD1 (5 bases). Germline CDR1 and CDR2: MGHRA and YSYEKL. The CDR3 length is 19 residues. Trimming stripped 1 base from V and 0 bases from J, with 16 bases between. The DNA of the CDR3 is TGCGCCAGCAGCCAAGTTCCGACAGTTTTCAACTCTGGGGCCAACGTCCTGACTTTC. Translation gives CASSQVPTVFNSGANVLTF.

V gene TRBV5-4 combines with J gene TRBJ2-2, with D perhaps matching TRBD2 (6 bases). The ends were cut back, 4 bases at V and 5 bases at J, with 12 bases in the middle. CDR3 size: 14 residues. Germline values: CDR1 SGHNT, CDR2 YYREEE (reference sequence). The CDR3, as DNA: TGTGCCAGCAGCCTAGTTGGGAGGACCGGGGAGCTGTTTTTT. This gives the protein CASSLVGRTGELFF.

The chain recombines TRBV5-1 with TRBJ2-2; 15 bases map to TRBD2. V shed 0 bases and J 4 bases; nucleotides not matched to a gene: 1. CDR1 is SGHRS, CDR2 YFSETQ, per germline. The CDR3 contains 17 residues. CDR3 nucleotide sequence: TGCGCCAGCAGCTTGGCGGGACTAGCGGGAGGCACCGGGGAGCTGTTTTTT. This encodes CASSLAGLAGGTGELFF.